This entry features one T cell receptor (beta chain) sequence. The target antigen is unknown. This entry comes from a study of T cells in narcolepsy. Study in general: Healthy controls were enrolled alongside patients with narcolepsy type 1 or type 2.

Measured with immunoSEQ multiplex PCR; TCRdb has only the in-frame clones, and not every one. The sample shows tens of thousands of clones, about 82% of them seen only once. This CDR3 comprises 15 residues. The V gene end was trimmed by 6 bases and the J gene end by 9 bases; junction bases not matched to a gene: 10. Per germline, CDR1 MNHEY and CDR2 SMNVEV (reference sequence). Overall study results and limits: Same-patient CSF and blood CD4+ T cell clonotypes included HCRT-specific and TRIB2-specific autoreactive ones. Autoreactive clonotypes reportedly recurred in blood of same and different patients, not controls.

This sequence was found in a human donor in good health. Sequenced sample: memory (CD45RA-) CD4+ T cells from blood. The J gene is TRBJ2-1, the V gene TRBV27, with 11 bases identical to TRBD2. DNA for the CDR3: TGTGCCAGCAGCCAAACTAGCGGGAGTTTAAGTGAGCAGTTCTTC. Its protein product is CASSQTSGSLSEQFF.